This T cell receptor beta chain was captured in a study of CD8 T cells in Susac syndrome. This clonotype was observed a few times. Its antigen is still unknown. Study-wide results and limits: As the study acknowledged, the number of individuals who were part of its TCR sequencing and HLA analysis was relatively small.

The multiple sclerosis control group was made up of treatment-naive patients with stable or active relapsing-remitting disease. The V gene end was trimmed by 5 bases and the J gene end by 5 bases; junction bases not matched to a gene: 2. CDR3 length equals 15 residues. Germline values: CDR1 SGHTA, CDR2 FQGTGA. RNA totalling about 0.45 to 1 ug underwent reverse transcription with random hexamers. Amplification of TCR beta CDR3 was carried out by immunoSEQ multiplex PCR, which covered 54 Vbeta and 13 Jbeta segments. One entry per CDR3 protein, called by TCRdb with MiXCR from the immunoSEQ multiplex PCR reads. The sample has hundreds of thousands of distinct CDR3 sequences, 93% seen once.

Specimen: CD4+ T cells from PBMCs. The TCR originated in a human donor with multiple sclerosis. The V and J genes are TRBV7-3 and TRBJ2-3, with 15 bases matching TRBD2. The CDR3 DNA is TGTGCCAGCAGCACGGGACTAGCGGGAGGAGATACGCAGTATTTT. Amino acids: CASSTGLAGGDTQYF.